This T cell receptor beta chain derives from a study of T cell repertoires in cytomegalovirus infection. The CDR3 runs to 17 residues. Trimming stripped 5 bases from V and 0 bases from J, with 19 bases between. Germline-derived CDR1 and CDR2 are SEHNR and FQNEAQ (reference sequence). A single record per CDR3 protein comes from TCRdb applying MiXCR to the reads. The table lists some 800,000 distinct CDR3 sequences, 25% to 30% of them singletons. Only a few counts were recorded for this clonotype. The antigen is not known. The V call is TRBV7-9, the J call TRBJ1-1; weak D call: TRBD1 (6 bases). Sequencing was performed on cultured CD8+ T cells from PBMCs, taken from culture after CMV antigen stimulation. This clonotype was obtained from a human donor in good health (CMV status not recorded). Some clones in this sample may be carry-over from other donors' samples. The CDR3 DNA reads as TGTGCCAGCAGCGCGATAGGAACTACAGGGATGAACACTGAAGCTTTCTTT. Its protein is CASSAIGTTGMNTEAFF.